These T cell receptor beta chains were read from a single sample in a study of control samples from healthy donors and cancer patients. Sequencing used immunoSEQ multiplex PCR; TCRdb keeps in-frame clones, though not all of them. Of roughly 150,000 clones in the sample, over 90% were seen once. Sequencing was carried out using blood. The receptors shown here come from a man between 45 and 60 years old in good health. Each CDR3 is given with its conserved first and last residue. D genes are given only for firm matches. Clone size is not always given. Where it is, it says once, few, many or a class for expanded clones.

>TRBV27|TRBJ2-2|NA|NA
CASSYRTELTGELFF
TGTGCCAGCAGTTATCGGACTGAGCTCACCGGGGAGCTGTTTTTT
>TRBV28|TRBJ1-2|NA|NA
CASSLTYYGYTF
TGTGCCAGCAGTTTAACCTACTATGGCTACACCTTC
>TRBV4-2|TRBJ2-7|NA|TRBD2
CASSQDLGGRAAYEQYF
TGTGCCAGCAGCCAAGATCTTGGGGGGAGGGCCGCCTACGAGCAGTACTTC
>TRBV11-2|TRBJ2-7|NA|TRBD2
CASTGGEGQYF
TGTGCCAGTACGGGAGGGGAGGGCCAGTACTTC
>TRBV18|TRBJ1-5|NA|TRBD1
CASSPTDRGWSNQPQHF
TGTGCCAGCTCACCGACCGACAGGGGTTGGAGCAATCAGCCCCAGCATTTT
>TRBV4-1|TRBJ2-5|NA|NA
CASSQGQTYQETQYF
TGCGCCAGCAGCCAAGGACAGACGTACCAAGAGACCCAGTACTTC
>TRBV7-8|TRBJ1-2|NA|NA
CASSPGGGIGYTF
TGTGCCAGCAGCCCGGGCGGGGGGATAGGCTACACCTTC
>TRBV18|TRBJ1-2|NA|TRBD1
CASSPGTGNGYTF
TGTGCCAGCTCACCCGGGACAGGGAATGGCTACACCTTC
>TRBV3-1/TRBV3-2|TRBJ2-1|NA|TRBD2
CASSQDKRGSYNEQFF
TGTGCCAGCAGCCAAGATAAGCGGGGGTCCTACAATGAGCAGTTCTTC
>TRBV6-1|TRBJ2-3|NA|NA
CASSERSPTDTQYF
TGTGCCAGCAGTGAACGGTCCCCCACAGATACGCAGTATTTT
>TRBV18|TRBJ1-1|NA|NA
CASSPVQTNTEAFF
TGTGCCAGCTCACCAGTACAAACGAACACTGAAGCTTTCTTT
>TRBV28|TRBJ1-2|NA|NA
CASSLSGAAYGYTF
TGTGCCAGCAGTTTATCTGGGGCGGCCTATGGCTACACCTTC
>TRBV5-5|TRBJ1-5|NA|NA
CASSFSVGREQPQHF
TGTGCCAGCAGCTTTTCTGTGGGTCGGGAGCAGCCCCAGCATTTT
>TRBV6-5|TRBJ2-5|NA|TRBD2
CASRPPGLPQGTQYF
TGTGCCAGCAGACCTCCGGGACTACCGCAAGGAACCCAGTACTTC
>TRBV7-9|TRBJ1-3|NA|NA
CASGQSEERSGNTIYF
TGTGCCAGCGGCCAATCAGAGGAGCGCTCTGGAAACACCATATATTTT
>TRBV28|TRBJ2-1|NA|NA
CASRAPPYNEQFF
TGTGCCAGTAGGGCCCCCCCCTACAATGAGCAGTTCTTC
>TRBV5-1|TRBJ1-2|NA|NA
CASSSDLGYGYTF
TGCGCCAGCAGCTCGGACCTTGGGTATGGCTACACCTTC
>TRBV11-2|TRBJ2-6|NA|NA
CASSLLSVTSGANVLTF
TGTGCCAGCAGCTTATTGAGCGTGACGTCTGGGGCCAACGTCCTGACTTTC
>TRBV5-1|TRBJ2-3|once|TRBD1
CASSPGQPTDTQYF
TGCGCCAGCAGCCCGGGACAGCCCACAGATACGCAGTATTTT
>TRBV6-6|TRBJ2-5|NA|NA
CASSPGGRQETQYF
TGTGCCAGCAGTCCCGGGGGACGGCAAGAGACCCAGTACTTC
>TRBV29-1|TRBJ2-7|NA|TRBD2
CSVELAGGYEQYF
TGCAGCGTTGAACTAGCGGGAGGCTACGAGCAGTACTTC
>TRBV7-2|TRBJ2-2|NA|TRBD2
CASSSPSGRALTGELFF
TGTGCCAGCAGTTCCCCTAGCGGGAGGGCCCTCACCGGGGAGCTGTTTTTT
>TRBV11-2|TRBJ1-2|NA|NA
CASSFNRETNYGYTF
TGTGCCAGCAGCTTTAACAGGGAAACTAACTATGGCTACACCTTC
>TRBV10-1|TRBJ2-2|NA|TRBD2
CASSKSGTTGELFF
TGCGCCAGCAGCAAGAGCGGGACCACGGGGGAGCTGTTTTTT
>TRBV28|TRBJ2-5|NA|NA
CASSPTPPYQETQYF
TGTGCCAGCAGTCCGACTCCACCGTACCAAGAGACCCAGTACTTC
>TRBV7-3|TRBJ1-1|NA|TRBD1
CASSPGQGSPVF
TGTGCCAGCAGCCCGGGACAGGGTTCCCCGGTATTT
>TRBV11-2|TRBJ2-2|NA|TRBD2
CASSSLGLAESPTGELFF
TGTGCCAGCAGCTCCCTGGGACTAGCGGAGTCCCCAACCGGGGAGCTGTTTTTT
>TRBV11-2|TRBJ2-7|NA|TRBD2
CASRRLAGGVEYF
TGTGCCAGCAGACGACTAGCGGGAGGGGTTGAGTACTTC
>TRBV5-1|TRBJ1-2|NA|NA
CASSLWEADYGYTF
TGCGCCAGCAGCTTGTGGGAGGCTGACTATGGCTACACCTTC
>TRBV5-1|TRBJ2-1|NA|TRBD2
CASSLGTSGSELEQFF
TGCGCCAGCAGCTTGGGCACTAGCGGGAGCGAACTTGAGCAGTTCTTC
>TRBV5-4|TRBJ2-5|once|NA
CASSLGVDYTETQYF
TGTGCCAGCAGCTTGGGGGTGGACTACACGGAGACCCAGTACTTC
>TRBV5-1|TRBJ2-7|NA|NA
CASKTARGAYEQYF
TGCGCCAGCAAGACCGCGAGGGGCGCGTACGAGCAGTACTTC
>TRBV10-3|TRBJ2-1|once|NA
CAISETDNEQFF
TGTGCCATCAGTGAGACTGACAATGAGCAGTTCTTC
>TRBV23-1|TRBJ2-7|NA|TRBD2
CATTGGGEQYF
TGCGCCACGACGGGGGGTGGGGAGCAGTACTTC
>TRBV4-1|TRBJ2-2|NA|NA
CASSQPTSELFF
TGCGCCAGCAGCCAACCAACTAGCGAGCTGTTTTTT
>TRBV30|TRBJ1-1|once|NA
CAWTGAATMNTEAFF
TGTGCCTGGACAGGGGCCGCCACTATGAACACTGAAGCTTTCTTT
>TRBV15|TRBJ2-2|NA|TRBD1
CATSRPGQGATGELFF
TGTGCCACCAGCAGACCGGGACAGGGGGCTACCGGGGAGCTGTTTTTT
>TRBV27|TRBJ2-7|NA|TRBD2
CASSLRLGLAGFGYEQYF
TGTGCCAGCAGTTTAAGGTTAGGACTAGCGGGATTCGGCTACGAGCAGTACTTC
>TRBV2|TRBJ2-7|NA|NA
CATSERDLYEQYF
TGTGCCACCTCGGAACGGGACCTATACGAGCAGTACTTC
>TRBV4-1|TRBJ1-4|NA|TRBD1
CASSPSGGRREKLFF
TGCGCCAGCAGCCCTTCAGGGGGCAGGCGTGAAAAACTGTTTTTT
>TRBV6-5|TRBJ2-7|NA|NA
CASSRTVQFTEQYF
TGTGCCAGCAGCCGAACAGTACAATTTACGGAGCAGTACTTC
>TRBV3-1/TRBV3-2|TRBJ2-5|once|NA
CASSPSSTSQYF
TGTGCCAGCAGCCCATCGTCGACTAGCCAGTACTTC
>TRBV19|TRBJ2-5|NA|NA
CASSSAGGIRETQYF
TGTGCCAGTAGTTCCGCCGGTGGGATTAGGGAGACCCAGTACTTC
>TRBV7-9|TRBJ2-1|NA|NA
CASSEELGEQFF
TGTGCCAGCTCAGAGGAGCTCGGTGAGCAGTTCTTC
>TRBV10-3|TRBJ2-5|once|NA
CAISEESGRETQYF
TGTGCCATCAGTGAGGAATCAGGGAGAGAGACCCAGTACTTC
>TRBV11-2|TRBJ1-3|NA|NA
CASSLVGNTIYF
TGTGCCAGCAGCTTAGTCGGAAACACCATATATTTT
>TRBV7-9|TRBJ2-1|NA|NA
CASSLISRAEGFF
TGTGCCAGCAGCTTAATTAGCCGTGCGGAGGGGTTCTTC
>TRBV19|TRBJ2-2|NA|TRBD2
CASSIVAGGHTGELFF
TGTGCCAGTAGTATAGTAGCGGGAGGACACACCGGGGAGCTGTTTTTT
>TRBV5-1|TRBJ2-6|few|NA
CASSLGAQTGANVLTF
TGCGCCAGCAGCTTGGGGGCCCAAACTGGGGCCAACGTCCTGACTTTC
>TRBV5-6|TRBJ2-5|NA|TRBD2
CASSPGGGLAETQYF
TGTGCCAGCAGCCCCGGCGGGGGGCTGGCGGAGACCCAGTACTTC
>TRBV6-5|TRBJ1-5|NA|NA
CAATGGSNQPQHF
TGTGCCGCAACCGGGGGGAGCAATCAGCCCCAGCATTTT
>TRBV12-3/TRBV12-4|TRBJ1-2|NA|NA
CASTTAANYGYTF
TGTGCCAGCACCACCGCAGCTAACTATGGCTACACCTTC
>TRBV19|TRBJ1-1|NA|NA
CASSPPGVGRVTEAFF
TGTGCCAGTAGTCCCCCGGGCGTGGGGCGGGTCACTGAAGCTTTCTTT
>TRBV2|TRBJ2-1|NA|NA
CASSDGLDHDNEQFF
TGTGCCAGCAGTGATGGATTGGACCATGACAATGAGCAGTTCTTC